The clone carrying this T cell receptor (beta chain) was found a few times. The antigen is not known. These data originate in a study of vaccination and CD4 T cells after COVID-19. Treatment denoted: roughly ten-day PBMC culture with coronavirus spike peptide pools or control peptides (ViraFEST assay). Investigators isolated CD4+ T cells by negative selection after 10 days of culture. The Oncomine TCR Beta short-read assay sequenced DNA from cultured CD4+ T cells. A single record per CDR3 protein comes from TCRdb applying MiXCR to the PCR reads. The top ten clones hold over 9.5% of a sample with 10,000 to 15,000 distinct CDR3 sequences, roughly 60% of them seen once. The ends lost 5 bases at V and 9 bases at J; junction bases unmatched: 4. Germline V gene lookup returns CDR1 SEHNR and CDR2 FQNEAQ (reference sequence). There are 14 residues in the CDR3.

This clonotype was sampled from a human donor who had recovered from COVID-19. Sequencing was done on a sample of CD4+ T cells from blood, cultured in vitro. The chain joins TRBV7-9 to TRBJ1-6; 10 bases map to TRBD1. The chain's CDR3 is CASSPGTGVSPLHF. The CDR3 nucleotides read TGTGCCAGCAGCCCCGGGACAGGGGTTTCACCCCTCCACTTT. The full variable domain, with the rest looked up from reference TRBV7-9 and TRBJ1-6, is DTGVSQNPRHKITKRGQNVTFRCDPISEHNRLYWYRQTLGQGPEFLTYFQNEAQLEKSRLLSDRFSAERPKGSFSTLEIQRTEQGDSAMYLCASSPGTGVSPLHFGNGTRLTVT.